The clone carrying this T cell receptor (beta chain) was detected only a few times. Its antigen remains unknown. TCRdb independently ran MiXCR on the 5' RACE reads; one entry per CDR3 protein. This table has 700,000 to 950,000 distinct CDR3 sequences, approximately 13% appearing once. This sample is part of a study of identical twins. Points from the study as a whole: Twins' surplus sharing was weaker for beta out-of-frame sequences. While abundant cord blood beta clonotypes carried fewer insertions, memory repertoires showed no such pattern. Zero-insertion analyses might be partly confounded by invariant T cells like MAIT and iNKT.

The ends were cut back, 4 bases at V and 1 base at J, with 13 bases in the middle. This CDR3 region has 15 residues. Germline V gene lookup returns CDR1 MGHRA and CDR2 YSYEKL. The sample also formed part of further work on yellow fever vaccine responses in identical twins. This second study says: Reportedly, the T cell response mounted by twins to vaccine seemed partly convergent, partly personalized.

This chain joins TRBV4-1 and TRBJ2-5; D is undetermined. The specimen was PBMCs. The TCR was taken from a young woman in good health. Here the CDR3 DNA reads TGCGCCAGCAGCCCAAGTAACGGTCTCCAAGAGACCCAGTACTTC. Its translation is CASSPSNGLQETQYF.